The 14 T cell receptor beta chains below were found in one sample sequenced in a study of T cell responses to AZD1222 COVID-19 vaccine (dated by TCRdb to the early 2020s). The time point label corresponds to: baseline before first vaccination. Library construction relied on the immunoSEQ multiplex PCR assay. TCRdb took this table from immuneACCESS and kept in-frame rearrangements with V and J called. Such tables lack part of the clones; where checked against another copy, unresolved V genes explain under half of the gap, and the rest is unexplained. Present in this sample are around 150,000 clones, around four fifths of which were seen just once. Approximately 4% of the sample is held by the ten biggest clonotypes. The sample was peripheral blood, taken on day 0 of AZD1222 vaccination. The receptors stem from an adult in good health.

This chain links TRBV6-5 with TRBJ1-6; TRBD1 matches 9 bases. V was clipped by 7 bases and J by 8 bases; unmatched bases: 9. The CDR3 loop spans 15 amino acids. CDR1 is MNHEY, CDR2 SVGAGI, per germline. CDR3: CASNPDRGNDSPLHF. The DNA for the CDR3 is TGTGCCAGCAATCCGGACAGGGGTAATGATTCACCCCTCCACTTT.

The chain joins TRBV10-3 to TRBJ2-5, with 8 positions matching TRBD1. The CDR3 has 15 residues. V trimming: 4 bases; J trimming: 6 bases; junction bases outside the gene matches: 10. Germline V lookup: CDR1 ENHRY, CDR2 SYGVKD. CDR3 residues: CAISGWTGRTQTQYF. The CDR3 DNA reads TGTGCCATCAGTGGGTGGACAGGGAGGACGCAGACCCAGTACTTC.

The J gene is TRBJ1-3, the V gene TRBV5-1; D not certain. V shed 4 bases and J shed 4 bases, with 27 bases lying between them. The CDR3 consists of 19 residues. Germline V gives CDR1 SGHRS, CDR2 YFSETQ. Here the CDR3 reads CASSPGQFRSGKHGNTIYF. The CDR3 DNA reads TGCGCCAGCAGCCCGGGCCAATTTCGATCTGGTAAACACGGAAACACCATATATTTT.

In this sample, this clone turned up once. The rearrangement joins TRBV5-6 to TRBJ1-3; D may be TRBD1 (5 bases). The CDR3 extends over 16 amino acids. Trimming shortened V by 1 base and J by 1 base, and 12 bases separated the two germline ends. CDR1 and CDR2 (germline): SGHDT, YYEEEE. CDR3 amino acids: CASSLRRVLSGNTIYF. The DNA of the CDR3 is TGTGCCAGCAGCTTGCGCAGGGTACTATCTGGAAACACCATATATTTT. Complete variable domain (other parts from reference TRBV5-6 and TRBJ1-3): DAGVTQSPTHLIKTRGQQVTLRCSPKSGHDTVSWYQQALGQGPQFIFQYYEEEERQRGNFPDRFSGHQFPNYSSELNVNALLLGDSALYLCASSLRRVLSGNTIYFGEGSWLTVV.

The chain links TRBV5-8 to TRBJ2-3; maybe TRBD1 (6 bases). There are 15 residues in the CDR3. V lost 0 bases and J 8 bases, leaving 16 bases between the germline ends. Germline-derived CDR1 and CDR2 are SGHTS and YDEGEE. The CDR3 protein is CASSLEAGASGTQYF. The DNA of the CDR3 is TGTGCCAGCAGCTTGGAGGCAGGGGCGTCTGGTACGCAGTATTTT.

The V and J genes are TRBV5-6 and TRBJ1-6; D not certain. Between the trimmed V and J ends, which lost 2 bases and 5 bases, there was a span of 14 bases. The germline gives CDR1 SGHDT, CDR2 YYEEEE. The length of the CDR3 is 16 residues. CDR3 DNA: TGTGCCAGCAGCTTCATGGTTGGGTCAAATAATTCACCCCTCCACTTT. Translating it yields CASSFMVGSNNSPLHF. The whole variable domain, remainder taken from reference TRBV5-6 and TRBJ1-6, is DAGVTQSPTHLIKTRGQQVTLRCSPKSGHDTVSWYQQALGQGPQFIFQYYEEEERQRGNFPDRFSGHQFPNYSSELNVNALLLGDSALYLCASSFMVGSNNSPLHFGNGTRLTVT.

The chain links TRBV7-3 to TRBJ1-1; D remains unclear. Germline values: CDR1 SGHTA, CDR2 FQGTGA. V lost 4 bases and J lost 0, with 15 bases in between. The CDR3 runs 16 residues. CDR3 in DNA: TGTGCCAGCAGCTCTGGACTGACGTCGCTGAACACTGAAGCTTTCTTT. Its protein product is CASSSGLTSLNTEAFF.

The J gene is TRBJ1-1, the V gene TRBV6-1; a possible D gene is TRBD1 (5 bases). The CDR3 spans 14 residues. CDR1 is MNHNS and CDR2 is SASEGT in the germline V gene. Between the trimmed V and J ends, which lost 1 base and 6 bases, there was a span of 12 bases. The CDR3 protein is CASSEVRQWAEAFF. The CDR3 DNA sequence: TGTGCCAGCAGTGAAGTTCGACAGTGGGCTGAAGCTTTCTTT.

The chain uses TRBV5-6 and TRBJ2-5, with D unclear. The germline CDR1 and CDR2 sequences are SGHDT and YYEEEE. The V gene lost 1 base and the J gene lost 2 bases, with 15 bases spanning the gap. The CDR3 consists of 16 residues. For the CDR3, the DNA is TGTGCCAGCAGCTTGTGGCCGGGTAACGGGCAAGAGACCCAGTACTTC. Its protein product is CASSLWPGNGQETQYF.

The sample holds a few counts of this clone. V usage is TRBV2 and J usage is TRBJ1-5; tentatively, D is TRBD1 (5 bases). Between the trimmed V and J ends, which lost 4 bases and 0 bases, there was a span of 10 bases. The CDR3 runs 15 residues. Germline V gene lookup returns CDR1 SNHLY and CDR2 FYNNEI. The CDR3 bases are TGTGCCAGCAGTGTTGAGGGGAGTAGCAATCAGCCCCAGCATTTT. This sequence encodes CASSVEGSSNQPQHF.

Notes on this clone: A junction boundary mismatches the germline segment, possibly from a read error. V and J are TRBV30 and TRBJ1-1, with TRBD1 as a possible D gene (6 bases). Per germline, CDR1 GTSNPN and CDR2 SVGIG (reference sequence). The CDR3 has 15 residues. The CDR3: CAWSRWRTVKTEAFF. The CDR3, as DNA: TGTGCCTGGAGTAGATGGAGGACAGTGAAAACTGAAGCTTTCTTT.

This clone showed up just a few times. In nucleotides, the CDR3 is TGTGCCAGCAGCCAAGATCAGGCAGGGGTGAATTCACCCCTCCACTTT. Translation: CASSQDQAGVNSPLHF. The chain uses TRBV4-2 and TRBJ1-6; maybe TRBD1 (6 bases). The CDR3 loop spans 16 amino acids. Germline CDR1 and CDR2: LGHNA and YNFKEQ. V lost 0 bases and J 7 bases, leaving 13 bases between the germline ends.

Comment on this clone: In the same sample, other DNA sequences code for this CDR3. This chain links TRBV12-3 or TRBV12-4 with TRBJ1-1; no clear D gene. Trimming shortened V by 3 bases and J by 1 base, and 6 bases separated the two germline ends. The length of the CDR3 is 13 residues. CDR3 protein: CASSFGQNTEAFF. The CDR3 coding sequence is TGTGCCAGCAGTTTTGGCCAGAACACTGAAGCTTTCTTT.

This chain connects TRBV6-1 to TRBJ1-4, with unresolved D. V was clipped by 2 bases and J by 2 bases, with 9 bases between them. This CDR3 is 15 amino acids long. Germline V CDR1 and CDR2: MNHNS, SASEGT. The CDR3 DNA sequence: TGTGCCAGCAGTGAAATGGGGATTACTAATGAAAAACTGTTTTTT. It encodes CASSEMGITNEKLFF.